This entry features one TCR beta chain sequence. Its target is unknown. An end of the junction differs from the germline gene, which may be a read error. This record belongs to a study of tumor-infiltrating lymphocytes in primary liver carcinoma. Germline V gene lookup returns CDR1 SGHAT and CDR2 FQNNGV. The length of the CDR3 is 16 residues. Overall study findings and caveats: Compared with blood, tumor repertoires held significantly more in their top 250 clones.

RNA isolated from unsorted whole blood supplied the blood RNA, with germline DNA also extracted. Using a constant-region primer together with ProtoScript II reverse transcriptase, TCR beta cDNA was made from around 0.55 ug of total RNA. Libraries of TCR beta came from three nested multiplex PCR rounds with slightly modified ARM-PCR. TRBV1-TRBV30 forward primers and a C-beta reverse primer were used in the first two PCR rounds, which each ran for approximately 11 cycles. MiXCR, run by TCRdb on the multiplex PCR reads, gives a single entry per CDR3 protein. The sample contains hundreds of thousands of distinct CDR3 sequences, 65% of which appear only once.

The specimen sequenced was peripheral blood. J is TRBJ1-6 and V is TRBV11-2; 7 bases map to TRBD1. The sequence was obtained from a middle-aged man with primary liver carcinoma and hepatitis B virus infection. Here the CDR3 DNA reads TGTGCCAGCAACGCCCCCAGGGGGGCTGCGAATTCAGCCCTCCACTTT. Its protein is CASNAPRGAANSALHF. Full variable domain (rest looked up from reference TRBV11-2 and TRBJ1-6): EAGVAQSPRYKIIEKRQSVAFWCNPISGHATLYWYQQILGQGPKLLIQFQNNGVVDDSQLPKDRFSAERLKGVDSTLKIQPAKLEDSAVYLCASNAPRGAANSALHFGNGTRLTVT.